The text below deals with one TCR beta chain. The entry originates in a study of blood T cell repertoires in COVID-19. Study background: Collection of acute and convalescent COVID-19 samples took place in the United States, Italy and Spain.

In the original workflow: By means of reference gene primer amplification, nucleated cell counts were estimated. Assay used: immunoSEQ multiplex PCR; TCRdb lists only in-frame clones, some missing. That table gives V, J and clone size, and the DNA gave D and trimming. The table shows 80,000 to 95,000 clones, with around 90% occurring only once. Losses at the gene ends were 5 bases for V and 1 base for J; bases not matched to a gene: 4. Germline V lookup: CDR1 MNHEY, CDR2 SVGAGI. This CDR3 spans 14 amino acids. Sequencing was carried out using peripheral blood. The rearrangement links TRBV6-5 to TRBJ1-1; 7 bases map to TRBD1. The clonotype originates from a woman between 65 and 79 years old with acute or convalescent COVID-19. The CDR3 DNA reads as TGTGCCAGCAGTACCCGACAGGGGAACACTGAAGCTTTCTTT. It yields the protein CASSTRQGNTEAFF.